A selection of T cell receptor beta chains follows, all from one sample in a study of human CD8 memory T cell subsets. TCRdb re-called the 5' RACE reads; one entry per CDR3 protein, DNA not given. There are around 3,500 distinct CDR3 sequences in the sample, with around 19% held by the top ten. The sequencing input was CD8+ T cells from PBMCs. The receptors here all came from a human donor in good health. The CDR3 runs from the conserved cysteine through the conserved F or W. Clone size is shown for a subset of rows, as once, few, many or a class of expanded clone.

>TRBV2|TRBJ2-3|-
CASRSLGTSTDTQYF
>TRBV5-5|TRBJ2-7|-
CASSSTYEQYF
>TRBV3-1|TRBJ2-3|medium-sized
CASSQGAGGADTQYF
>TRBV5-1|TRBJ2-2|medium-sized
CASSGTSGSTGELFF
>TRBV27|TRBJ2-1|-
CASSPSTSGGPVEQFF
>TRBV10-3|TRBJ2-1|medium-sized
CAISVLLGNEQFF
>TRBV7-9|TRBJ2-1|-
CASRPAGGDEQFF
>TRBV14|TRBJ2-2|-
CASSPTAENTGELFF
>TRBV29-1|TRBJ1-5|large
CSVQGGGQNFYSNQPQHF
>TRBV29-1|TRBJ1-2|medium-sized
CSVLGETGNYGYTF
>TRBV24-1|TRBJ2-2|-
CATSETGTTGELFF
>TRBV21-1|TRBJ2-5|medium-sized
CASTQQVTETQYF
>TRBV29-1|TRBJ2-7|-
CSVAPGGGEQYF
>TRBV7-9|TRBJ2-3|-
CASSSGAGTDTQYF
>TRBV20-1|TRBJ2-7|medium-sized
CSARDSGTSYEQYF
>TRBV3-1|TRBJ1-6|medium-sized
CASSQADSLIQALHF
>TRBV13|TRBJ2-7|-
CASRPNAGELYEQYF